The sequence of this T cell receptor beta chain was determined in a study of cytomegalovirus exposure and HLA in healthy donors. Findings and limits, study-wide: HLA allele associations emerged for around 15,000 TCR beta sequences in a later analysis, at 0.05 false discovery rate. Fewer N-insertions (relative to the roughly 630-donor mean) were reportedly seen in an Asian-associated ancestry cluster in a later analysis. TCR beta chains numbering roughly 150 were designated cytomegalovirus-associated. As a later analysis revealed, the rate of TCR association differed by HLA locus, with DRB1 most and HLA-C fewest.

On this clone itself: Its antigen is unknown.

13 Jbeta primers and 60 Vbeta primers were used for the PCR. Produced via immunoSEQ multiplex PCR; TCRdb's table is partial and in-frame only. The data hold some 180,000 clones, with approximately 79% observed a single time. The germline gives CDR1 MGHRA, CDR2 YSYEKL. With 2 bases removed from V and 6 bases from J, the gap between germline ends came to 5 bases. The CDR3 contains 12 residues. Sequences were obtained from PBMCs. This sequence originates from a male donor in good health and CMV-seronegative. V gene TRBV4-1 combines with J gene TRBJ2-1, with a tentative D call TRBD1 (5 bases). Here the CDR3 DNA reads TGCGCCAGCAGCCAAAGGGGCAATGAGCAGTTCTTC. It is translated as CASSQRGNEQFF.